One and the same sample provided the 8 T cell receptor beta chains below, sequenced in a study of shared clonotypes between healthy human individuals. Using immunoSEQ multiplex PCR, the repertoire was profiled, and TCRdb retains in-frame clones only, with some absent. The sample records some 1 million clones, around 76% being singletons. Material for sequencing was memory CD4+ T cells sorted from blood. The subset: CD45RA-negative fraction. These receptors all stem from a man aged 18 to 35 in good health.

V is TRBV6-1 and J is TRBJ1-3; 8 bases are a match to TRBD1. Trimming took 3 bases from V and 4 from J; bases not matched to a gene: 5. CDR3 length: 15 amino acids. CDR1 is MNHNS, CDR2 SASEGT, per germline. CDR3 protein: CASSDTGGGGNTIYF. The CDR3 DNA sequence: TGTGCCAGCAGTGATACAGGGGGAGGCGGAAACACCATATATTTT.

The count of this clone is one. This chain links TRBV7-9 with TRBJ1-3, with 7 bases that match TRBD1. The CDR3 is 15 amino acids. CDR1 and CDR2 (germline): SEHNR, FQNEAQ (reference sequence). Trimming cost V 3 bases and J 1 base; bases outside gene matches: 3. The CDR3 sequence is CASSFRTGSGNTIYF. CDR3 coding DNA: TGTGCCAGCAGCTTCCGGACAGGATCTGGAAACACCATATATTTT.

The genes are TRBV4-3 and TRBJ2-2, with D unclear. Germline CDR1 is LGHNA and CDR2 is YSLEER. Deletions cut 3 bases from V and 6 bases from J, with 11 bases between. CDR3 size: 14 residues. The CDR3 nucleotides read TGCGCCAGCAGCCAGACAACCGGGCCCGGGGAGCTGTTTTTT. Residues: CASSQTTGPGELFF.

To note about this clone: Other DNA sequences in this specimen translate into the identical CDR3. This chain links TRBV5-6 with TRBJ1-5, with D possibly TRBD1 on 5 matching bases. This CDR3 spans 14 amino acids. Germline loops: CDR1 SGHDT, CDR2 YYEEEE. Trimming stripped 2 bases from V and 2 bases from J, with 8 bases between. In DNA, the CDR3 is TGTGCCAGCAGCTTCCGGGGCGGCAATCAGCCCCAGCATTTT. Amino acid sequence: CASSFRGGNQPQHF.

The rearrangement joins TRBV4-2 to TRBJ2-1, with D uncertain. CDR3 length: 16 residues. Germline CDR1 and CDR2: LGHNA and YNFKEQ. V lost 0 bases, J lost 9 bases, and 18 bases lay in between. The CDR3 protein is CASSQDLSDWRSEQFF. The CDR3 DNA reads as TGTGCCAGCAGCCAAGATTTGAGTGATTGGCGGAGTGAGCAGTTCTTC.

In regard to this clone: Other nucleotide sequences from this sample produce the same CDR3. The rearrangement links TRBV7-2 to TRBJ1-1; D uncertain. This CDR3 has 14 amino acids. Trimming removed 0 bases from V and 5 bases from J, with 10 bases in between. Germline CDR1 reads SGHTA; CDR2 reads FQGNSA. Written as DNA, the CDR3 is TGTGCCAGCAGCTTAGCCCTCGGAGGGACTGAAGCTTTCTTT. Encoded protein: CASSLALGGTEAFF.

The chain links TRBV5-1 to TRBJ1-3; TRBD1 is a possible D gene (6 bases). In germline, CDR1 is SGHRS, CDR2 YFSETQ. The CDR3 runs to 15 residues. V was shortened by 1 base and J by 2 bases, with 10 bases between the two germline ends. CDR3: CASSLSGATGNTIYF. The CDR3 bases are TGCGCCAGCAGCTTGTCGGGGGCGACTGGAAACACCATATATTTT. Supplemented by reference TRBV5-1 and TRBJ1-3, the full variable domain reads KAGVTQTPRYLIKTRGQQVTLSCSPISGHRSVSWYQQTPGQGLQFLFEYFSETQRNKGNFPGRFSGRQFSNSRSEMNVSTLELGDSALYLCASSLSGATGNTIYFGEGSWLTVV.

This chain connects TRBV6-5 to TRBJ2-7; 7 bases line up with TRBD1. Germline lookup yields CDR1 MNHEY and CDR2 SVGAGI. Trimming took 7 bases from V and 3 from J; bases not matched to a gene: 12. There are 15 residues in the CDR3. The DNA for the CDR3 is TGTGCCAGCACCCCTGCCCCGGGACAGATCTACGAGCAGTACTTC. Protein product: CASTPAPGQIYEQYF.